This T cell receptor (beta chain) was retrieved from a study of CD8+ T cells in alopecia areata. Concerning this clone: Its antigen is not known.

General study results and limits: Normal scalp showed lower clonality than lesional scalp, especially alopecia totalis/universalis. In blood and scalp, many expanded lesional clones persisted during tofacitinib. Within the top 100, expanded CD8+ clones significantly decreased with tofacitinib, as did scalp clonality.

RNA was extracted and reverse transcribed into cDNA as the sequencing template. Assay: immunoSEQ multiplex PCR; the TCRdb copy retains only in-frame clones and omits some. The sample lists over 200,000 clones, 64% occurring once. Germline V lookup: CDR1 SGHNT, CDR2 YYREEE (reference sequence). The CDR3 is 16 residues long. V was pared by 3 bases and J by 6 bases, with 16 bases between. As for treatment: oral pan-JAK inhibitor, 5-10 mg twice daily. Peripheral blood and lesional scalp punch biopsies came from alopecia areata patients. The sample consisted of CD4+ T cells sorted from blood, taken at week 4, from a patient treated with tofacitinib. The gene calls are TRBV5-4 and TRBJ1-6; perhaps TRBD1 as D (6 bases). This TCR derives from a human donor with alopecia areata. CDR3 nucleotide sequence: TGTGCCAGCAGCTGGGGGCGGGCAGGAGTTAATTCACCCCTCCACTTT. It codes for CASSWGRAGVNSPLHF.